The clone carrying this TCR beta chain came up a few times. Its antigen is currently unknown. This specimen belongs to a study of T cells after yellow fever vaccination. Whole-study results and caveats: Abundant bulk-derived clonotypes could contaminate FACS-sorted repertoires. Though it reached lower strength, the secondary response hit its peak faster, day 5 versus 15. Some clonotypes, a small share, were shared between CD4 and CD8 compartments.

In making TCR cDNA, 5'RACE template switching added a universal primer site and UMIs to it. TCRdb processed the 5' RACE reads anew with MiXCR; each CDR3 protein has one entry. The sample shows about 500,000 distinct CDR3 sequences, around 16% of them seen only once. This clonotype originated in a man aged 18 to 29 who received the YFV17D yellow fever vaccine. The sample in question was PBMCs, obtained 5 days after the first yellow fever vaccination.

The CDR3 DNA reads TGTGCCAGCTCACCCTGGGACAGGGTCTCCTACAATGAGCAGTTCTTC. Amino acid sequence: CASSPWDRVSYNEQFF. The chain uses TRBV18 and TRBJ2-1; 9 bases align to TRBD1. Looked up from germline, CDR1 is KGHSH and CDR2 is LQKENI. CDR3 length: 16 residues. J was trimmed by 0 bases and V by 3 bases; bases with no gene match: 3.